These 17 T cell receptor beta chains came from one sample sequenced in a study of T cell changes during pregnancy in multiple sclerosis. The assay was immunoSEQ multiplex PCR, and TCRdb's table has in-frame clones only and misses some. The top ten clones hold around 0.65% of a sample with roughly 40,000 clones, around four fifths of them seen once. Sequenced material: CD4+ T cells from peripheral blood mononuclear cells, taken before pregnancy. These receptors were collected from a female donor with multiple sclerosis, enrolled in a pregnancy study.

This chain uses TRBV6-5 with TRBJ2-7; D is perhaps TRBD2 (6 bases). Per germline, CDR1 MNHEY and CDR2 SVGAGI. This CDR3 contains 13 residues. V dropped 6 bases and J dropped 1 base, with 10 bases sitting between them. Here the CDR3 reads CASRGAGSYEQYF. CDR3 sequence (DNA): TGTGCCAGCAGAGGTGCGGGGTCCTACGAGCAGTACTTC.

This chain links TRBV30 with TRBJ1-5; 8 nucleotides line up with TRBD1. The junction had 1 base not matched to a gene; V was cut back by 1 base and J by 5 bases. The CDR3 loop spans 13 amino acids. Germline CDR1 is GTSNPN and CDR2 is SVGIG (reference sequence). CDR3 sequence reads: CAWSAQGDQPQHF. CDR3 DNA sequence: TGTGCCTGGAGTGCACAGGGGGATCAGCCCCAGCATTTT.

The chain joins TRBV29-1 to TRBJ2-3; tentative D call: TRBD1 (5 bases). V lost 0 bases to trimming and J lost 1 base, with 11 bases between them. Germline CDR1 reads SQVTM; CDR2 reads ANQGSEA. The CDR3 has 15 residues. The CDR3 spells CSVEEQARGTDTQYF. Here the CDR3 DNA reads TGCAGCGTTGAAGAACAGGCCAGGGGCACAGATACGCAGTATTTT.

The CDR3 bases are TGTGCCAGCAGCTTATTTAGTGTACTAGCTAGCTACAATGAGCAGTTCTTC. Protein product: CASSLFSVLASYNEQFF. The chain employs TRBV13 and TRBJ2-1; D might be TRBD2 (6 bases). Germline-derived CDR1 and CDR2 are PRHDT and FYEKMQ (reference sequence). This CDR3 has 17 residues. The V and J ends lost 2 bases and 3 bases respectively, with 17 bases between them.

The V call is TRBV6-1, the J call TRBJ1-6; 8 nucleotides agree with TRBD1. V lost 3 bases, J lost 2 bases, and 6 bases stayed unmatched. Germline V gene data show CDR1 as MNHNS and CDR2 as SASEGT. CDR3 length: 17 amino acids. CDR3: CASSEPPDRAYNSPLHF. The CDR3 DNA reads TGTGCCAGCAGTGAGCCTCCGGACAGGGCCTATAATTCACCCCTCCACTTT.

The V call is TRBV7-3, the J call TRBJ2-1; possible D gene TRBD1, 6 bases. CDR1 is SGHTA, CDR2 FQGTGA, per germline. The CDR3 is 14 amino acids. The ends were cut back, 5 bases at V and 7 bases at J, with 15 bases in the middle. The CDR3 spells CASSRQQGLNEQFF. CDR3 coding DNA: TGTGCCAGCAGCCGTCAGCAGGGGTTGAATGAGCAGTTCTTC. The whole variable domain, filled in from reference TRBV7-3 and TRBJ2-1, reads GAGVSQTPSNKVTEKGKYVELRCDPISGHTALYWYRQSLGQGPEFLIYFQGTGAADDSGLPNDRFFAVRPEGSVSTLKIQRTERGDSAVYLCASSRQQGLNEQFFGPGTRLTVL.

This sequence joins TRBV21-1 and TRBJ1-1; TRBD1 reflects the table's D call only, with no check against the DNA. TRBV21-1 is a pseudogene locus. The length of the CDR3 is 14 residues. For the CDR3, the DNA is TGTGCCAGCCAAGCCAGGGGCGTCAAGACTGAAGCTTTCTTT. As protein: CASQARGVKTEAFF.

The chain couples TRBV2 to TRBJ2-1; D uncertain. Trimming took 5 bases from V and 2 from J, leaving 10 bases between them. Germline V gene lookup returns CDR1 SNHLY and CDR2 FYNNEI. CDR3 size: 14 residues. The CDR3 is CASSRTATYNEQFF. Here the CDR3 DNA reads TGTGCCAGCAGTCGCACAGCAACCTACAATGAGCAGTTCTTC.

J is TRBJ2-3 and V is TRBV5-1, with a weak D call TRBD1 (6 bases). The germline CDR1 and CDR2 sequences are SGHRS and YFSETQ. With 2 bases removed from V and 3 bases from J, the gap between germline ends came to 10 bases. The CDR3 runs to 14 residues. The CDR3 sequence is CASSLPQGTDTQYF. Written as DNA, the CDR3 is TGCGCCAGCAGCTTACCACAGGGAACAGATACGCAGTATTTT.

V is TRBV7-2 and J is TRBJ1-2; weak D call: TRBD1 (6 bases). Germline V gives CDR1 SGHTA, CDR2 FQGNSA. The CDR3 loop spans 13 amino acids. Trimming took off 1 base at V and 10 bases at J, with 13 bases between the two ends. The CDR3 DNA reads as TGTGCCAGCAGCTTAGAGGTCAGGGGTGTCTACACCTTC. Its translation: CASSLEVRGVYTF. The whole variable domain, remainder taken from reference TRBV7-2 and TRBJ1-2, is GAGVSQSPSNKVTEKGKDVELRCDPISGHTALYWYRQSLGQGLEFLIYFQGNSAPDKSGLPSDRFSAERTGGSVSTLTIQRTQQEDSAVYLCASSLEVRGVYTFGSGTRLTVV.

This clone was counted a single time. The chain carries TRBV19 and TRBJ2-5; 13 bases align to TRBD2. The CDR3 is 13 amino acids. V dropped 5 bases and J dropped 10; count of bases not matched to a gene: 4. Germline V gene sequence: CDR1 LNHDA, CDR2 SQIVND (reference sequence). DNA for the CDR3: TGTGCCAGTAGTCCGACTAGCGGGGGGAACCAGTACTTC. This translates into CASSPTSGGNQYF.

This chain uses TRBV5-8 with TRBJ2-1, with D unclear. Germline assignment: CDR1 SGHTS and CDR2 YDEGEE. V was shortened by 1 base and J by 7 bases, with 15 bases between the two germline ends. The CDR3 has 15 amino acids. The CDR3 DNA sequence: TGTGCCAGCAGCTTGTATAGCCCGACTGTTAATGAGCAGTTCTTC. Its translation: CASSLYSPTVNEQFF.

This clone is a singleton in its sample. This rearrangement joins TRBV18 to TRBJ2-3, with 14 bases matching TRBD2. The V gene's germline CDR1 is KGHSH and CDR2 LQKENI. J gave up 3 bases and V 5 bases, and 7 bases lay outside the gene matches. The CDR3 consists of 17 residues. The chain's CDR3 is CASSTGTSGSGTDTQYF. CDR3 in DNA: TGTGCCAGCTCAACCGGGACTAGCGGGAGTGGAACAGATACGCAGTATTTT.

V usage is TRBV7-9 and J usage is TRBJ2-1, with TRBD2 identical over 15 bases. V shed 5 bases, J shed 8 bases, and the junction held 4 bases outside the gene matches. The CDR3 contains 15 residues. Germline V gene lookup returns CDR1 SEHNR and CDR2 FQNEAQ (reference sequence). CDR3 bases: TGTGCCAGCAGCCTCGGACTAGCGGGAGGGCATGAGCAGTTCTTC. Protein product: CASSLGLAGGHEQFF.

The chain employs TRBV25-1 and TRBJ2-6, with 8 nucleotides matching TRBD2. The V gene's germline CDR1 is MGHDK and CDR2 SYGVNS. V gave up 6 bases and J gave up 5 bases; unmatched junction bases: 3. The CDR3 extends over 14 amino acids. The CDR3 is CASRDSGRANVLTF. As DNA, the CDR3 is TGTGCCAGCAGGGATAGCGGGAGGGCCAACGTCCTGACTTTC.

The rearrangement joins TRBV27 to TRBJ1-1, with D possibly being TRBD1 (5 bases). This CDR3 is built from 15 residues. Germline lookup yields CDR1 MNHEY and CDR2 SMNVEV (reference sequence). V was trimmed by 8 bases and J by 0 bases, leaving 16 bases between them. This chain's CDR3 is CASRQGTIMNTEAFF. DNA for the CDR3: TGTGCCAGCCGTCAGGGTACAATCATGAACACTGAAGCTTTCTTT.

This chain connects TRBV25-1 to TRBJ2-5; perhaps TRBD2 as D (5 bases). The V gene lost 0 bases and the J gene lost 4 bases, with 9 bases spanning the gap. The CDR3 loop spans 14 amino acids. CDR1 and CDR2 from the germline V gene are MGHDK and SYGVNS. CDR3 DNA: TGTGCCAGCAGTGAATACGGTGGGAGAGAGACCCAGTACTTC. Its translation: CASSEYGGRETQYF.